The 20 T cell receptor beta chains below come from one sample, sequenced in a study of regulatory T cells in long-lasting Graves disease. Time point given: newly diagnosed GD, antithyroid drugs for less than 3 months. After RNA was extracted from PBMCs, the TCR library was made from it. TCR beta libraries were built with iRepertoire HTBI primers and Arm-PCR of CDR3 regions. TCRdb fed the multiplex PCR reads into MiXCR, producing one record per CDR3 protein. Of approximately 440,000 distinct CDR3 sequences listed, about 17% are singletons. Another study also made use of these data, one on T cells in Graves' hyperthyroidism and ophthalmopathy.

The sample in question was peripheral blood mononuclear cells (PBMCs), obtained at new diagnosis, from a patient treated with antithyroid drugs. Source of these receptors: a man aged 40-49 years with Graves disease.

The V call is TRBV14, the J call TRBJ1-2, with a tentative D call TRBD1 (5 bases). The CDR3 spans 13 residues. V lost 1 base to trimming and J lost 7 bases, with 10 bases between them. Per the germline V gene, CDR1 is SGHDN and CDR2 is FVKESK. The CDR3 sequence: CASSQVGASGYTF. The CDR3 DNA follows: TGTGCCAGCAGCCAAGTCGGGGCGAGTGGCTACACCTTC.

In its sample, this clonotype was seen many times. The V and J genes are TRBV20-1 and TRBJ2-1; 8 positions agree with TRBD2. Germline CDR1 and CDR2: DFQATT and SNEGSKA (reference sequence). The ends lost 6 bases at V and 4 bases at J; junction bases unmatched: 11. The CDR3 extends over 15 amino acids. Written as DNA, the CDR3 is TGCAGTGCGGGACTCGGACTAGCCAGGTACAATGAGCAGTTCTTC. It yields the protein CSAGLGLARYNEQFF.

This clonotype was seen many times. This sequence joins TRBV29-1 and TRBJ2-7; the match to TRBD1 covers 7 bases. Per germline, CDR1 SQVTM and CDR2 ANQGSEA. The CDR3 totals 12 residues. V lost 6 bases to trimming and J lost 2 bases; unmatched junction nucleotides: 4. In DNA, the CDR3 is TGCAGCGTGGGACAGACCACCTACGAGCAGTACTTC. Its protein is CSVGQTTYEQYF.

Details on this clonotype: With a much larger clone just one base away, this may be a read error. J is TRBJ2-1 and V is TRBV24-1; D unresolved. This CDR3 has 12 amino acids. Trimming removed 1 base at V and 4 bases at J, with 1 base between. In germline, CDR1 is KGHDR, CDR2 SFDVKD. In nucleotides, the CDR3 is TGTGCCACCAGTGATTTATACAATGAGCAGTTCTTC. Translating gives CATSDLYNEQFF.

The chain couples TRBV4-2 to TRBJ2-3; the D gene is possibly TRBD2 (5 bases). The ends were cut back, 4 bases at V and 7 bases at J, with 18 bases in the middle. The germline CDR1 and CDR2 sequences are LGHNA and YNFKEQ. The CDR3 loop spans 15 amino acids. CDR3 DNA sequence: TGTGCCAGCAGCCGTTTGGTGGGAGCGCGGTATACGCAGTATTTT. This gives the protein CASSRLVGARYTQYF.

This clonotype turned up a few times. The chain is built from TRBV12-3 or TRBV12-4 and TRBJ2-3, with 7 positions matching TRBD2. Trimming cost V 5 bases and J 6 bases; bases outside gene matches: 8. This CDR3 comprises 14 residues. The chain's CDR3 is CASSLLAEGDTQYF. The DNA of the CDR3 is TGTGCCAGCAGTCTTCTAGCGGAGGGGGATACGCAGTATTTT.

At least ten counts were recorded for this clonotype. V usage is TRBV12-3 or TRBV12-4 and J usage is TRBJ2-1; 7 nucleotides match TRBD1. The CDR3 has 14 amino acids. J was trimmed by 3 bases and V by 6 bases; bases with no gene match: 5. CDR3 region: CASSRQGFYNEQFF. The CDR3 DNA reads as TGTGCCAGCAGCAGACAGGGATTCTACAATGAGCAGTTCTTC.

Ten or more counts support this clonotype. V gene TRBV6-1 combines with J gene TRBJ1-2; D gene uncertain. With 6 bases removed from V and 0 bases from J, the gap between germline ends came to 11 bases. The CDR3 has 14 amino acids. Per the germline V gene, CDR1 is MNHNS and CDR2 is SASEGT. In nucleotides, the CDR3 is TGTGCCAGCAGCCTCTTAAGGCCTAACTATGGCTACACCTTC. Residues: CASSLLRPNYGYTF.

The V call is TRBV30, the J call TRBJ2-2; D tentatively fits TRBD1 or TRBD2 (6 bases each). The CDR3 has 14 amino acids. The V gene's germline CDR1 is GTSNPN and CDR2 SVGIG (reference sequence). The V and J ends lost 2 bases and 7 bases respectively, with 14 bases between them. In DNA form, the CDR3 reads TGTGCCTGGAGTTTCGGGGGCCTGGGCGGGGAGCTGTTTTTT. Protein: CAWSFGGLGGELFF.

This clonotype was found many times. The rearrangement uses TRBV5-1 and TRBJ2-7, with a weak D call TRBD2 (6 bases). Germline V gene sequence: CDR1 SGHRS, CDR2 YFSETQ. Trimming cost V 7 bases and J 3 bases, with 14 bases left between them. The CDR3 covers 13 residues. The CDR3 loop is CASGLAMGYEQYF. For the CDR3, the DNA is TGCGCCAGCGGGCTAGCGATGGGCTACGAGCAGTACTTC.

This clonotype was seen at least ten times. V and J are TRBV2 and TRBJ2-4; no clear D gene. There are 14 residues in the CDR3. Per the germline V gene, CDR1 is SNHLY and CDR2 is FYNNEI. With 6 bases removed from V and 0 bases from J, the gap between germline ends came to 9 bases. The CDR3 bases are TGTGCCAGCAGACTACAGTTAGCCAAAAACATTCAGTACTTC. It codes for CASRLQLAKNIQYF. Together with reference TRBV2 and TRBJ2-4, the CDR3 gives the full variable domain: EPEVTQTPSHQVTQMGQEVILRCVPISNHLYFYWYRQILGQKVEFLVSFYNNEISEKSEIFDDQFSVERPDGSNFTLKIRSTKLEDSAMYFCASRLQLAKNIQYFGAGTRLSVL.

The J gene is TRBJ1-5, the V gene TRBV6-1; the D is unclear. The CDR3 has 11 amino acids. The V gene's germline CDR1 is MNHNS and CDR2 SASEGT. Between the trimmed V and J ends, which lost 3 bases and 7 bases, there was a span of 4 bases. The CDR3 region is CASSEKQPQHF. CDR3 coding DNA: TGTGCCAGCAGTGAGAAACAGCCCCAGCATTTT.

The chain combines TRBV20-1 with TRBJ1-5; tentatively, D is TRBD1 (5 bases). The germline V and J ends were trimmed by 4 bases and 1 base, with 11 bases remaining between them. Germline CDR1 is DFQATT and CDR2 is SNEGSKA (reference sequence). The CDR3 spans 14 residues. The CDR3 region is CSAITWGSNQPQHF. The DNA for the CDR3 is TGCAGTGCTATAACTTGGGGGAGCAATCAGCCCCAGCATTTT.

The V gene is TRBV11-1, the J gene TRBJ2-2; D is possibly TRBD1 (6 bases). Looked up from germline, CDR1 is SGHAT and CDR2 is FQDESV (reference sequence). V lost 0 bases and J lost 2, with 22 bases in between. The CDR3 extends over 20 amino acids. The CDR3 coding sequence is TGTGCCAGCAGCTTAGCGATAACACAGGGCTCATATCTTAACACCGGGGAGCTGTTTTTT. Protein: CASSLAITQGSYLNTGELFF.

CDR3 in amino acids: CASSQAGTDYEQYF. CDR3 sequence (DNA): TGTGCCAGCAGCCAAGCGGGGACAGACTACGAGCAGTACTTC. The V call is TRBV28, the J call TRBJ2-7, with D possibly called TRBD1 or TRBD2 (7 bases each). The V and J ends lost 6 bases and 3 bases respectively, with 15 bases between them. The length of the CDR3 is 14 residues. The germline V gene has CDR1 MDHEN and CDR2 SYDVKM.

This chain joins TRBV29-1 and TRBJ2-1, with D unresolved. V was shortened by 3 bases and J by 6 bases, with 6 bases between the two germline ends. The germline gives CDR1 SQVTM, CDR2 ANQGSEA. CDR3 length: 11 amino acids. The CDR3 is CSVDKLNEQFF. The CDR3 coding sequence is TGCAGCGTTGACAAGCTCAATGAGCAGTTCTTC.

This clonotype was seen ten or more times. The CDR3 spells CASSQDRGRAEAFF. DNA for the CDR3: TGTGCCAGCAGCCAAGACAGGGGGAGGGCTGAAGCTTTCTTT. This rearrangement joins TRBV3-1 to TRBJ1-1; 7 nucleotides line up with TRBD1. Losses at the gene ends were 0 bases for V and 6 bases for J; bases not matched to a gene: 4. This CDR3 contains 14 residues. The germline V gene encodes CDR1 LGHDT and CDR2 YNNKEL (reference sequence).

V and J are TRBV9 and TRBJ2-2; TRBD1 agrees at 9 bases. This CDR3 has 17 residues. CDR1 is SGDLS, CDR2 YYNGEE, per germline. Trimming cost V 3 bases and J 6 bases; bases outside gene matches: 12. DNA for the CDR3: TGTGCCAGCAGCGCAACCACCCGACAGGGGGGTGCCGGGGAGCTGTTTTTT. The encoded protein is CASSATTRQGGAGELFF.

This chain links TRBV12-3 or TRBV12-4 with TRBJ2-3; 7 bases agree with TRBD2. The CDR3 length is 14 residues. V dropped 3 bases and J dropped 5; count of bases not matched to a gene: 5. In nucleotides, the CDR3 is TGTGCCAGCAGTTTCGGCGGGAGTATAGATACGCAGTATTTT. As protein: CASSFGGSIDTQYF.

The V call is TRBV7-9, the J call TRBJ2-4; 14 bases are shared with TRBD2. Germline CDR1 is SEHNR and CDR2 is FQNEAQ (reference sequence). CDR3 size: 14 residues. Trimming took 8 bases from V and 7 from J; bases not matched to a gene: 4. Here the CDR3 DNA reads TGTGCCAGCTCTTGGACTAGCGGGAGGAACATTCAGTACTTC. It yields the protein CASSWTSGRNIQYF.